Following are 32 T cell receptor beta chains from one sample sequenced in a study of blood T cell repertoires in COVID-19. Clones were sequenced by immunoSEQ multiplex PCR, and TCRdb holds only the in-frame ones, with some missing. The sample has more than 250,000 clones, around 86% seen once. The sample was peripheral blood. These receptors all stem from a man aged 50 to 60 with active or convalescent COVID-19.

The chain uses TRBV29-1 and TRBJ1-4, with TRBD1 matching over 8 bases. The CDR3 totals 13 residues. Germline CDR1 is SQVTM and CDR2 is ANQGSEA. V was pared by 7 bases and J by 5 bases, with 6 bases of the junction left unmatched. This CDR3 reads CSARQGTNEKLFF. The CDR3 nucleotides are TGCAGCGCTAGACAGGGGACGAATGAAAAACTGTTTTTT.

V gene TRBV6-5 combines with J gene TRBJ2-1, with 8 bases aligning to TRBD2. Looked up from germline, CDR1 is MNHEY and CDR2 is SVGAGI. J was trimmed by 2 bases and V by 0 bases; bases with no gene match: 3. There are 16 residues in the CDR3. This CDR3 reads CASSYSHSGAYNEQFF. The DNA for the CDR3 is TGTGCCAGCAGTTACTCGCATAGCGGGGCCTACAATGAGCAGTTCTTC.

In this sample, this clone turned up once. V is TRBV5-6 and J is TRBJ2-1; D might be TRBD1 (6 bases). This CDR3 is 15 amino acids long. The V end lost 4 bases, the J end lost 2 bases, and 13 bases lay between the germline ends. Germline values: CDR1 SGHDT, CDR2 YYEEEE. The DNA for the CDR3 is TGTGCCAGCAGCCCCGGACAGTTAGCCTACAATGAGCAGTTCTTC. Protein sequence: CASSPGQLAYNEQFF.

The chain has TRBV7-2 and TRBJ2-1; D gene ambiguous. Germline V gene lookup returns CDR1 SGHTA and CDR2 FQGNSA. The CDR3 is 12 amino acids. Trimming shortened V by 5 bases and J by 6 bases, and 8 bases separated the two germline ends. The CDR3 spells CASSPPGNEQFF. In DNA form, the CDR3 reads TGTGCCAGCAGCCCGCCAGGCAATGAGCAGTTCTTC.

CDR3 DNA sequence: TGCGCCAGCAGCCTCACCGACGGGGGAGGTCAGCCCCAGCATTTT. Amino acid sequence: CASSLTDGGGQPQHF. V usage is TRBV4-1 and J usage is TRBJ1-5; tentatively, D is TRBD1 (5 bases). Germline V CDR1 and CDR2: MGHRA, YSYEKL. The CDR3 loop spans 15 amino acids. The V end was cut by 4 bases, the J end by 6 bases, with 16 bases between.

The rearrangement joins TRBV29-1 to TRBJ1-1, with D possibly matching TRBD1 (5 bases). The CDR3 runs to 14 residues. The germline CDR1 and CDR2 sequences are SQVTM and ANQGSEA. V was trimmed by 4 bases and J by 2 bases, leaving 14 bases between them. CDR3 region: CSVVRGGVNTEAFF. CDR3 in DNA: TGCAGCGTTGTGCGAGGAGGGGTAAACACTGAAGCTTTCTTT.

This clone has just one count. CDR3 in amino acids: CAISDSGRDSYEQYF. In DNA form, the CDR3 reads TGTGCCATCAGTGACTCGGGCAGGGACTCCTACGAGCAGTACTTC. The rearrangement joins TRBV10-3 to TRBJ2-7; possible D gene TRBD1, 5 bases. CDR3 size: 15 residues. Per the germline V gene, CDR1 is ENHRY and CDR2 is SYGVKD. Trimming removed 3 bases at V and 0 bases at J, with 12 bases between.

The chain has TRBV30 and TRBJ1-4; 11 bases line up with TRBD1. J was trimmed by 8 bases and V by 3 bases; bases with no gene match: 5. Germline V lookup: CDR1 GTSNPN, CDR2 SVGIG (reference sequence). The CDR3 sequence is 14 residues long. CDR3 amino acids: CAWSRGTGGEKLFF. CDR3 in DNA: TGTGCCTGGAGCCGGGGGACAGGGGGAGAAAAACTGTTTTTT.

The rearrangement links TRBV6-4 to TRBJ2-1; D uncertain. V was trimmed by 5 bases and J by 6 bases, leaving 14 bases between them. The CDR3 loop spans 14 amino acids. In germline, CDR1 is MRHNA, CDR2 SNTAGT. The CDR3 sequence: CASSSDRLGNEQFF. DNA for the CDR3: TGTGCCAGCAGTTCAGATCGACTCGGCAATGAGCAGTTCTTC.

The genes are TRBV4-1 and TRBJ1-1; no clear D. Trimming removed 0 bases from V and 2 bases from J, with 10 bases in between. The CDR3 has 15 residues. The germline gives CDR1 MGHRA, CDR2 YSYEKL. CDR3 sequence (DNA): TGCGCCAGCAGCCAAGATTTCAGACAAAACACTGAAGCTTTCTTT. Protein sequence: CASSQDFRQNTEAFF.

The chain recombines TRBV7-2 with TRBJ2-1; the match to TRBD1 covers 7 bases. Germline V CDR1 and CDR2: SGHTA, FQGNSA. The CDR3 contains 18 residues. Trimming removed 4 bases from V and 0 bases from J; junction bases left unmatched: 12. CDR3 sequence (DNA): TGTGCCAGCAGCTCTCCGACAGGGCCTCGAAGCTCCTACAATGAGCAGTTCTTC. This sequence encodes CASSSPTGPRSSYNEQFF.

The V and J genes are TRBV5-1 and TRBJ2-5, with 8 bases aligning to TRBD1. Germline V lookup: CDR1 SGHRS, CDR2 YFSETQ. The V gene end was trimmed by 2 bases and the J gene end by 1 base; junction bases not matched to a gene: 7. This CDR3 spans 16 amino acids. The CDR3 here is CASSLSGGAGQETQYF. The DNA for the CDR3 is TGCGCCAGCAGCTTATCAGGGGGCGCGGGCCAAGAGACCCAGTACTTC.

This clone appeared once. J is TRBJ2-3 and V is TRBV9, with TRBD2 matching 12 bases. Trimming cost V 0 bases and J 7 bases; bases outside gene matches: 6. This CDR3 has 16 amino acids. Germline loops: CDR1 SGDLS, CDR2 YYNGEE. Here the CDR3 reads CASSVGASGGAYTQYF. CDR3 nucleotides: TGTGCCAGCAGCGTAGGGGCTAGCGGGGGGGCCTATACGCAGTATTTT.

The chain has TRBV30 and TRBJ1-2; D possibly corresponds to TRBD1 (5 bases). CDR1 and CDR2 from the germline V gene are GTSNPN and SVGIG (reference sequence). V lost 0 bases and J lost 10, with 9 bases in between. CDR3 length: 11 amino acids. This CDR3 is CAWSVQGDYTF. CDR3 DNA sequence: TGTGCCTGGAGTGTACAAGGGGACTACACCTTC.

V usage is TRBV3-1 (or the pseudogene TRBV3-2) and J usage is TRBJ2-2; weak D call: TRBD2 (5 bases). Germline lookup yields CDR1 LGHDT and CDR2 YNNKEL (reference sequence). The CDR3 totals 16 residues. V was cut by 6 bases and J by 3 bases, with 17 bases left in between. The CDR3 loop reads CASRGDKGVYTGELFF. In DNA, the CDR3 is TGTGCCAGCAGGGGAGACAAGGGCGTGTACACCGGGGAGCTGTTTTTT.

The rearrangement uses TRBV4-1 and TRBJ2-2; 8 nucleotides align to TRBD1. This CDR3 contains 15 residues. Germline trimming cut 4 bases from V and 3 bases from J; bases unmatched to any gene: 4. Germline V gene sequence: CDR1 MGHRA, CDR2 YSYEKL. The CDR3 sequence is CASSLGQGDTGELFF. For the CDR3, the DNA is TGCGCCAGCAGCCTAGGACAGGGAGACACCGGGGAGCTGTTTTTT.

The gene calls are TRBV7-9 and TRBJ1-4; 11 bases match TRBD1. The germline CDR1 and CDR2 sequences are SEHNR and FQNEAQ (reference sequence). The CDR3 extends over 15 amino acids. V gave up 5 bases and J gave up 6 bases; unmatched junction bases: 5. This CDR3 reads CASSPRTGGYEKLFF. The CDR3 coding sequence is TGTGCCAGCAGCCCCCGGACAGGGGGCTATGAAAAACTGTTTTTT.

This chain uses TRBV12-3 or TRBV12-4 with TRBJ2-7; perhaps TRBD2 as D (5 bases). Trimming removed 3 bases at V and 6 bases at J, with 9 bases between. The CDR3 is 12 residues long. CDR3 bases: TGTGCCAGCAGTTTGATGGGGAGCGAGCAGTACTTC. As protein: CASSLMGSEQYF.

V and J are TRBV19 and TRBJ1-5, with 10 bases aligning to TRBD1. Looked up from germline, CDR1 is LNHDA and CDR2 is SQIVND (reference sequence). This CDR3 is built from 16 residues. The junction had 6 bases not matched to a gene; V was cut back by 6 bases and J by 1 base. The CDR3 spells CASRDRQGASNQPQHF. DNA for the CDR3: TGTGCCAGTAGGGACCGACAGGGGGCGAGCAATCAGCCCCAGCATTTT.

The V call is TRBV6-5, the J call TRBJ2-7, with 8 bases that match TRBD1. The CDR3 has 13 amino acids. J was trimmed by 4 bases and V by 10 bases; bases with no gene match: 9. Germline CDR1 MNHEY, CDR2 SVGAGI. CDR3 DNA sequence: TGTGCCACCCGCCGGGACAGGTCTTACGAGCAGTACTTC. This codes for CATRRDRSYEQYF.

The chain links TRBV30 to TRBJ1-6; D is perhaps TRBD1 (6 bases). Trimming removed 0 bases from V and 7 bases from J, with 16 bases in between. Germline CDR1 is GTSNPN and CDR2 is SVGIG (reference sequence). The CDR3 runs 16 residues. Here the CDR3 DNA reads TGTGCCTGGAGTGTGTCCTTTGGGGACAACAATTCACCCCTCCACTTT. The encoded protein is CAWSVSFGDNNSPLHF.

The CDR3 sequence: CASSQGYRRTPEEEKLFF. CDR3 sequence (DNA): TGCGCCAGCAGCCAAGGATACCGGCGGACACCCGAGGAGGAAAAACTGTTTTTT. The chain couples TRBV4-3 to TRBJ1-4; a possible D gene is TRBD1 (5 bases). V shed 1 base and J shed 8 bases, with 23 bases lying between them. Germline-derived CDR1 and CDR2 are LGHNA and YSLEER. The CDR3 has 18 amino acids.

The CDR3 sequence is CAVLAGESTDTQYF. DNA of the CDR3: TGTGCTGTGTTAGCGGGAGAGAGCACAGATACGCAGTATTTT. This chain uses TRBV2 with TRBJ2-3; 9 nucleotides match TRBD2. This CDR3 spans 14 amino acids. Germline V lookup: CDR1 SNHLY, CDR2 FYNNEI.

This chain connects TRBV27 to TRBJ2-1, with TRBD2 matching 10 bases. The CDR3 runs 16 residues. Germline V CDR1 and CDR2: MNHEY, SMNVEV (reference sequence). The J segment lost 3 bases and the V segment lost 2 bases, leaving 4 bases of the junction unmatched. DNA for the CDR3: TGTGCCAGCAGTTTAGAAACTAGCGGGATCTACAATGAGCAGTTCTTC. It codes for CASSLETSGIYNEQFF.

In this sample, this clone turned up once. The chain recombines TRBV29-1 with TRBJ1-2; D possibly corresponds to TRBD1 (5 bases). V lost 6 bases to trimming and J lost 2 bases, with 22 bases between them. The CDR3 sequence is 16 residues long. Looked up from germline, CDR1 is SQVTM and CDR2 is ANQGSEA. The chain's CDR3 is CSVNTLQANTNYGYTF. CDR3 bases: TGCAGCGTGAACACCTTACAGGCGAATACCAACTATGGCTACACCTTC. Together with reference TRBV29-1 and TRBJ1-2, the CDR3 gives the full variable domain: SAVISQKPSRDICQRGTSLTIQCQVDSQVTMMFWYRQQPGQSLTLIATANQGSEATYESGFVIDKFPISRPNLTFSTLTVSNMSPEDSSIYLCSVNTLQANTNYGYTFGSGTRLTVV.

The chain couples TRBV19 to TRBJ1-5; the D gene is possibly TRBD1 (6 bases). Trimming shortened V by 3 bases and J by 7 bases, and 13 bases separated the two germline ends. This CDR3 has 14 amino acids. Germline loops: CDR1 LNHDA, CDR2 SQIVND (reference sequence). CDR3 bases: TGTGCCAGTAGTATCAACAGGGTTTACCAGCCCCAGCATTTT. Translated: CASSINRVYQPQHF.

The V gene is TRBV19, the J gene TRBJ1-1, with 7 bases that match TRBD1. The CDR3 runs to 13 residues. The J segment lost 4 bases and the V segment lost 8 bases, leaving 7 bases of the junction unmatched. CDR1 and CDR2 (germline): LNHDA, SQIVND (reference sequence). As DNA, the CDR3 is TGTGCCAGTGGGACAAACAGGGGCACTGAAGCTTTCTTT. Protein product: CASGTNRGTEAFF. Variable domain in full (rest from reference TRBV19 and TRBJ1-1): DGGITQSPKYLFRKEGQNVTLSCEQNLNHDAMYWYRQDPGQGLRLIYYSQIVNDFQKGDIAEGYSVSREKKESFPLTVTSAQKNPTAFYLCASGTNRGTEAFFGQGTRLTVV.

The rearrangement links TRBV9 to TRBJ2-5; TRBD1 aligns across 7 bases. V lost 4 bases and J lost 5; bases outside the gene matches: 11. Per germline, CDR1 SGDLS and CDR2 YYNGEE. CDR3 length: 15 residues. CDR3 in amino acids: CASSPQTGPRETQYF. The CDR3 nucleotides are TGTGCCAGCAGCCCGCAGACAGGGCCCAGGGAGACCCAGTACTTC. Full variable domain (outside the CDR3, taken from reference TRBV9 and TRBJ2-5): DSGVTQTPKHLITATGQRVTLRCSPRSGDLSVYWYQQSLDQGLQFLIQYYNGEERAKGNILERFSAQQFPDLHSELNLSSLELGDSALYFCASSPQTGPRETQYFGPGTRLLVL.

The CDR3 DNA follows: TGCGCCAGCAGCCCCGGGGACAGCGGCGACTACACCTTC. As protein: CASSPGDSGDYTF. The chain combines TRBV5-1 with TRBJ1-2, with TRBD1 identical over 7 bases. From germline, CDR1 is SGHRS and CDR2 YFSETQ. V dropped 4 bases and J dropped 10; count of bases not matched to a gene: 10. CDR3 length equals 13 residues.

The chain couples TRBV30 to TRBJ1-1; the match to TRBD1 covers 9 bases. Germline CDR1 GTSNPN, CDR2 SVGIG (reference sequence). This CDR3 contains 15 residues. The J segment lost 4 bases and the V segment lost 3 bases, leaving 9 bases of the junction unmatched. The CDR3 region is CAWRISDRGTTEAFF. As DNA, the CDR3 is TGTGCCTGGAGAATAAGTGACAGGGGGACCACTGAAGCTTTCTTT.

In DNA, the CDR3 is TGTGCCAGCAGGCCGACAGGGACGAACACTGAAGCTTTCTTT. It yields the protein CASRPTGTNTEAFF. The V gene is TRBV5-5, the J gene TRBJ1-1; 7 nucleotides line up with TRBD1. Trimming at V came to 5 bases and at J to 1 base, leaving 5 bases not matched to a gene. The length of the CDR3 is 14 residues. The V gene's germline CDR1 is SGHKS and CDR2 YYEKEE (reference sequence).

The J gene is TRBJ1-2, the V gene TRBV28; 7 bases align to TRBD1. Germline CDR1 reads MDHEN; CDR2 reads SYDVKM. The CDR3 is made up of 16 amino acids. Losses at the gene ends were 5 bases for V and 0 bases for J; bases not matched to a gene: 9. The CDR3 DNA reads TGTGCCAGCAGTACCGGGACAGCCATCTCTAACTATGGCTACACCTTC. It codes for CASSTGTAISNYGYTF.